This passage covers 14 T cell receptor beta chains from one sample sequenced in a study of T cells after yellow fever vaccination. TCRdb recomputed calls from the 5' RACE reads with MiXCR, one row per CDR3 protein. The sample includes about 63,000 distinct CDR3 sequences, 6.5% to 9% seen only once; the top ten take 35% to 40%. Sequenced here: CD8+ T cells sorted from PBMCs, sampled 15 days after the yellow fever booster vaccination. These receptors originate from a man aged 25 to 40 who received the YFV17D yellow fever vaccine.

The genes are TRBV5-6 and TRBJ1-2, with 7 positions matching TRBD1. CDR3 length equals 14 residues. CDR1 and CDR2 (germline): SGHDT, YYEEEE. The ends lost 5 bases at V and 12 bases at J; junction bases unmatched: 16. CDR3 sequence (DNA): TGTGCCAGCAGTTGGGGACAGCAGACTTACCCCAACACCTTC. Protein sequence: CASSWGQQTYPNTF.

This clonotype was picked up many times. The gene calls are TRBV7-2 and TRBJ2-3, with 8 bases identical to TRBD2. The CDR3 length is 15 residues. The V segment lost 4 bases and the J segment 3 bases; nucleotides outside the gene matches: 6. The germline V gene encodes CDR1 SGHTA and CDR2 FQGNSA. The CDR3, as DNA: TGTGCCAGCAGCTCCACAGCGGGAGTAACAGATACGCAGTATTTT. This translates into CASSSTAGVTDTQYF.

The table lists this clonotype with many counts. The chain carries TRBV5-6 and TRBJ2-2; 8 nucleotides align to TRBD2. CDR1 and CDR2 (germline): SGHDT, YYEEEE. V gave up 3 bases and J gave up 5 bases; unmatched junction bases: 12. The CDR3 contains 17 residues. The CDR3 region is CASSWWERELGTGELFF. CDR3 DNA sequence: TGTGCCAGCAGCTGGTGGGAGCGGGAGTTGGGTACCGGGGAGCTGTTTTTT.

This clonotype was counted ten times or more. The rearrangement links TRBV29-1 to TRBJ2-7; 8 bases are a match to TRBD1. Trimming removed 7 bases from V and 1 base from J; junction bases left unmatched: 3. Germline V gives CDR1 SQVTM, CDR2 ANQGSEA. This CDR3 comprises 12 residues. CDR3 coding DNA: TGCAGCGCAGGACAGGGATCCTACGAGCAGTACTTC. Protein: CSAGQGSYEQYF.

This clonotype occurred many times. The chain employs TRBV12-3 or TRBV12-4 and TRBJ2-7; D is unresolved. The CDR3 consists of 14 residues. Trimming took 8 bases from V and 0 from J, leaving 14 bases between them. As DNA, the CDR3 is TGTGCCAGCTCCCCAGGTTTCAGCTCCTACGAGCAGTACTTC. It is translated as CASSPGFSSYEQYF.

This clonotype was picked up many times. The chain recombines TRBV7-9 with TRBJ1-2; D not certain. Between the trimmed V and J ends, which lost 4 bases and 5 bases, there was a span of 17 bases. Germline CDR1 reads SEHNR; CDR2 reads FQNEAQ (reference sequence). The CDR3 totals 15 residues. CDR3 sequence: CASSWDPNPFYGYTF. The CDR3 region has the DNA TGTGCCAGCAGCTGGGATCCGAACCCGTTTTATGGCTACACCTTC.

This clonotype has ten or more counts. The chain combines TRBV2 with TRBJ2-3; 11 bases align to TRBD2. The junction had 8 bases not matched to a gene; V was cut back by 1 base and J by 8 bases. CDR3 length: 16 residues. Germline CDR1 SNHLY, CDR2 FYNNEI. CDR3 coding DNA: TGTGCCAGCAGTGAAGGCACTAGCGGGAGTTATGTTACGCAGTATTTT. This sequence encodes CASSEGTSGSYVTQYF.

On this clonotype: A read error may be the cause here, since a much bigger clone is one base away. The chain joins TRBV7-8 to TRBJ2-2; 8 bases are a match to TRBD2. CDR1 is SGHVS and CDR2 is FQNEAQ in the germline V gene. Trimming at V came to 5 bases and at J to 3 bases, leaving 5 bases not matched to a gene. CDR3 length equals 15 residues. The CDR3 spells CASSQRGGDTGELFF. CDR3 in DNA: TGTGCCAGCAGCCAACGGGGGGGGGACACCGGGGAGCTGTTTTTT.

This clonotype showed up many times. In nucleotides, the CDR3 is TGTGCCAGCAGTGGGATCTACAGCTCCTACAATGAGCAGTTCTTC. It is translated as CASSGIYSSYNEQFF. V usage is TRBV27 and J usage is TRBJ2-1, with unresolved D. Trimming stripped 5 bases from V and 0 bases from J, with 11 bases between. This CDR3 is built from 15 residues. Germline CDR1 and CDR2: MNHEY and SMNVEV (reference sequence).

This clonotype occurred many times. This chain uses TRBV5-1 with TRBJ1-5; no definite D call. The CDR3 has 16 amino acids. CDR1 SGHRS and CDR2 YFSETQ come from the germline V gene. V was pared by 0 bases and J by 1 base, with 11 bases between. The CDR3 region is CASSLGYIWSNQPQHF. The CDR3 region has the DNA TGCGCCAGCAGCTTGGGCTACATATGGAGCAATCAGCCCCAGCATTTT.

This clonotype was observed at least ten times. The chain combines TRBV11-2 with TRBJ2-3, with TRBD2 matching over 12 bases. Germline V gives CDR1 SGHAT, CDR2 FQNNGV. The length of the CDR3 is 16 residues. V shed 3 bases, J shed 2 bases, and the junction held 3 bases outside the gene matches. The CDR3 region has the DNA TGTGCCAGCAGCTTTCGGACTAGCGGGATCACAGATACGCAGTATTTT. Translated: CASSFRTSGITDTQYF.

This clonotype was observed at least ten times. This chain connects TRBV5-5 to TRBJ1-1; D is undetermined. CDR1 is SGHKS and CDR2 is YYEKEE in the germline V gene (reference sequence). The CDR3 is made up of 12 amino acids. V was clipped by 2 bases and J by 2 bases, with 4 bases between them. The CDR3 is CASSLRNTEAFF. The CDR3 DNA follows: TGTGCCAGCAGCTTAAGAAACACTGAAGCTTTCTTT. The full variable domain, in which reference TRBV5-5 and TRBJ1-1 provide the parts outside the CDR3, is DAGVTQSPTHLIKTRGQQVTLRCSPISGHKSVSWYQQVLGQGPQFIFQYYEKEERGRGNFPDRFSARQFPNYSSELNVNALLLGDSALYLCASSLRNTEAFFGQGTRLTVV.

There are many counts of this clonotype. This chain links TRBV24-1 with TRBJ2-7, with TRBD1 matching over 9 bases. The CDR3 extends over 14 amino acids. Germline assignment: CDR1 KGHDR and CDR2 SFDVKD. V lost 5 bases to trimming and J lost 3 bases; unmatched junction nucleotides: 4. The CDR3 here is CATSGAGQGYEQYF. DNA of the CDR3: TGTGCCACCAGTGGTGCGGGACAGGGCTACGAGCAGTACTTC.

This clonotype came up many times. The chain has TRBV28 and TRBJ2-2, with a tentative D call TRBD2 (7 bases). The ends were cut back, 6 bases at V and 6 bases at J, with 20 bases in the middle. Germline V CDR1 and CDR2: MDHEN, SYDVKM. The CDR3 sequence is 16 residues long. The CDR3 nucleotides read TGTGCCAGCAGACTTCTAAGGACTAGGGGGGCCGGGGAGCTGTTTTTT. Amino acid sequence: CASRLLRTRGAGELFF.